This record looks at one TCR beta chain sequence and its context. This CDR3 is built from 15 residues. Looked up from germline, CDR1 is LNHDA and CDR2 is SQIVND (reference sequence). The V end was cut by 7 bases, the J end by 7 bases, with 20 bases between. This sample stems from a study of blood T cell repertoires in COVID-19. Turning to the study itself: The study drew acute and convalescent COVID-19 samples from the United States, Italy and Spain.

TCRdb keeps only in-frame clones here, not all; method: immunoSEQ multiplex PCR. Of about 52,000 clones in the sample, roughly nine tenths were seen once. The chain uses TRBV19 and TRBJ2-1; D perhaps matches TRBD2 (5 bases). This clonotype was obtained from a man in his fifties or sixties with active COVID-19. Sequenced: peripheral blood. The chain's CDR3 is CASNEGEAYGNEQFF. For the CDR3, the DNA is TGTGCCAGTAATGAGGGTGAGGCGTATGGAAATGAGCAGTTCTTC.